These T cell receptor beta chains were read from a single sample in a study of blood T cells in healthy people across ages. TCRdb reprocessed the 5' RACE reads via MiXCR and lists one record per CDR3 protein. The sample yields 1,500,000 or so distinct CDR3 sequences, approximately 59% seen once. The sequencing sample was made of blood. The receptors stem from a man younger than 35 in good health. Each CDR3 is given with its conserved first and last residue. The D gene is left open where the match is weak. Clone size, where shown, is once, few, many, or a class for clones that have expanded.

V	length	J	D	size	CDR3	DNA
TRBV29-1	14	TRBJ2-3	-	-	CSVVGRLNTDTQYF	TGCAGCGTTGTAGGGCGCCTCAACACAGATACGCAGTATTTT
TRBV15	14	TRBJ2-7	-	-	CATSEVVKIDEQYF	TGTGCCACCAGCGAGGTGGTCAAGATCGACGAGCAGTACTTC
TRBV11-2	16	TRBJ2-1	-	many	CASSSRGSGFYNEQFF	TGTGCCAGCAGCTCGAGGGGGAGCGGGTTCTACAATGAGCAGTTCTTC
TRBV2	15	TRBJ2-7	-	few	CASSPRDRLSYEQYF	TGTGCCAGCAGTCCCCGGGACCGCCTTTCCTACGAGCAGTACTTC
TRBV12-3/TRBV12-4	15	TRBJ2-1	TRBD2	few	CASSLASGGGTVQFF	TGTGCCAGCAGTTTAGCTAGCGGGGGTGGGACTGTGCAGTTCTTC
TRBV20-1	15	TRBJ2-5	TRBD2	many	CSARSPSGERETQYF	TGCAGTGCTAGAAGCCCTAGCGGGGAGAGAGAGACCCAGTACTTC
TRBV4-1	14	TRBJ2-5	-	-	CASSLQGNGETQYF	TGCGCCAGCAGCCTCCAGGGGAATGGGGAGACCCAGTACTTC
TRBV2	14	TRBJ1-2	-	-	CASRALGSNYGYTF	TGTGCCAGCAGGGCATTGGGGTCTAACTATGGCTACACCTTC
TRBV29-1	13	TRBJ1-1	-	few	CSVEQGLHTEAFF	TGCAGCGTCGAACAGGGTCTGCACACTGAAGCTTTCTTT
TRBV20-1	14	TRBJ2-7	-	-	CSARRAGDTYEQYF	TGCAGTGCTAGAAGGGCGGGGGACACCTACGAGCAGTACTTC
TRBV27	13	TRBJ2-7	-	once	CASSITNGYEQYF	TGTGCCAGCAGTATCACCAACGGCTACGAGCAGTACTTC
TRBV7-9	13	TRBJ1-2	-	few	CASSLATGHGYTF	TGTGCCAGCAGCTTAGCAACAGGGCATGGCTACACCTTC
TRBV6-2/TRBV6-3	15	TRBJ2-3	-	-	CASSIRGQSTDTQYF	TGTGCCAGCAGCATTAGAGGACAGAGCACAGATACGCAGTATTTT
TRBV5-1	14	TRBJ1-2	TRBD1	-	CASSYRGVLEGYTF	TGCGCCAGCAGCTACAGGGGGGTGCTGGAAGGCTACACCTTC
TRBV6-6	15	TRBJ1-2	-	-	CASSGRDRTSYGYTF	TGTGCCAGCAGCGGCAGGGACCGAACTTCCTATGGCTACACCTTC
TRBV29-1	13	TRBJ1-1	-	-	CSVEGSLATEAFF	TGCAGCGTTGAAGGGTCACTGGCCACTGAAGCTTTCTTT
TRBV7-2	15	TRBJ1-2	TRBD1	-	CASSLGGQGWAGYTF	TGTGCCAGCAGCTTAGGAGGACAGGGCTGGGCGGGCTACACCTTC
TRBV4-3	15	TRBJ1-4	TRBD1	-	CASSPRQGAHEKLFF	TGCGCCAGCAGCCCACGACAGGGGGCGCATGAAAAACTGTTTTTT
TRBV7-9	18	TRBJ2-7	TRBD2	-	CASSGGLAGGLSSYEQYF	TGTGCCAGCAGCGGGGGACTAGCGGGGGGCTTAAGCTCCTACGAGCAGTACTTC
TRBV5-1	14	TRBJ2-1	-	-	CASRKSRSYNEQFF	TGCGCCAGCAGGAAAAGCAGATCCTACAATGAGCAGTTCTTC
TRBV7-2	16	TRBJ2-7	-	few	CASSFHPGGGIYEQYF	TGTGCCAGCAGCTTTCACCCTGGGGGAGGTATATACGAGCAGTACTTC
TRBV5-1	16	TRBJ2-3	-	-	CASSLEGGPPTDTQYF	TGCGCCAGCAGCTTGGAAGGCGGTCCGCCCACAGATACGCAGTATTTT
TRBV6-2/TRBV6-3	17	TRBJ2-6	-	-	CASSYAGWASGANVLTF	TGTGCCAGCAGTTATGCAGGGTGGGCATCTGGGGCCAACGTCCTGACTTTC
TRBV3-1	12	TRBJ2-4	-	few	CASSQGMDIQYF	TGTGCCAGCAGCCAGGGCATGGACATTCAGTACTTC
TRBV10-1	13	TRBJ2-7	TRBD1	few	CASSFRQGIEQYF	TGCGCCAGCAGTTTCAGACAGGGGATCGAGCAGTACTTC
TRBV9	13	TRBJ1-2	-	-	CASSVEAHYGYTF	TGTGCCAGCAGCGTAGAGGCGCATTATGGCTACACCTTC
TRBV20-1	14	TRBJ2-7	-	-	CSARPADAYYEQYF	TGCAGTGCTAGGCCCGCAGACGCATACTACGAGCAGTACTTC